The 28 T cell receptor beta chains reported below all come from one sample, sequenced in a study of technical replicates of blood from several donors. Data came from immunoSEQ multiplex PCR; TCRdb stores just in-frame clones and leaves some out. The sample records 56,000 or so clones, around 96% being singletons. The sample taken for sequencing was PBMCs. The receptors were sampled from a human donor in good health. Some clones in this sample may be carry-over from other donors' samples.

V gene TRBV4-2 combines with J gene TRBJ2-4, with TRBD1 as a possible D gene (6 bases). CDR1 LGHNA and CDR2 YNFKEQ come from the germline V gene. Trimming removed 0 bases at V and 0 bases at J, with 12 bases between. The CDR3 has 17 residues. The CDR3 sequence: CASSQESARGAKNIQYF. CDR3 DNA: TGTGCCAGCAGCCAAGAAAGTGCCAGGGGAGCCAAAAACATTCAGTACTTC.

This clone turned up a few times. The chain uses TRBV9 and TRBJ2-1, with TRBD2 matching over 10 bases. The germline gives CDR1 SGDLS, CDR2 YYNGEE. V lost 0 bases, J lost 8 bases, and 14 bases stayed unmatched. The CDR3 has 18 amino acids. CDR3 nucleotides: TGTGCCAGCAGCGTAGCCCGAAGCGGGGGGGCCGTTCTGGATGAGCAGTTCTTC. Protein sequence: CASSVARSGGAVLDEQFF. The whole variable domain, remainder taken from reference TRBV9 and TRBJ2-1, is DSGVTQTPKHLITATGQRVTLRCSPRSGDLSVYWYQQSLDQGLQFLIQYYNGEERAKGNILERFSAQQFPDLHSELNLSSLELGDSALYFCASSVARSGGAVLDEQFFGPGTRLTVL.

CDR3 DNA sequence: TGTGCCAGCAGTTTAGATGGACAGGGGGCTATTGATGAAAAACTGTTTTTT. Protein product: CASSLDGQGAIDEKLFF. The V call is TRBV27, the J call TRBJ1-4, with TRBD1 identical over 11 bases. CDR1 MNHEY and CDR2 SMNVEV come from the germline V gene (reference sequence). This CDR3 is built from 17 residues. The ends lost 2 bases at V and 6 bases at J; junction bases unmatched: 8.

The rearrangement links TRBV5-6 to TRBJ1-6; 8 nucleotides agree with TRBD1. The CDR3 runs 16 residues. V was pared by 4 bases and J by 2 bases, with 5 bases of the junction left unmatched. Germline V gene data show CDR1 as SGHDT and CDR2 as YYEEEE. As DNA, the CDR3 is TGTGCCAGCAGCGAACAGGGGGGACCCTATAATTCACCCCTCCACTTT. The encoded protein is CASSEQGGPYNSPLHF.

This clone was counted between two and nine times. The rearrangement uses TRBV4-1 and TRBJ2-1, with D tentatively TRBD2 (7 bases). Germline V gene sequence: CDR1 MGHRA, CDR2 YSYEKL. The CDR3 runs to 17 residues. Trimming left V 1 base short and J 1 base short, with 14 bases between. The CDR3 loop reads CASSQVGRGPSYNEQFF. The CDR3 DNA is TGCGCCAGCAGCCAAGTGGGGCGGGGGCCTTCCTACAATGAGCAGTTCTTC.

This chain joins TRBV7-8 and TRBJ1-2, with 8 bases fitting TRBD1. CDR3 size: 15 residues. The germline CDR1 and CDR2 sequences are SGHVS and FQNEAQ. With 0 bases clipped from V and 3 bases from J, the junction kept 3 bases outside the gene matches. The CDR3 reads CASSLALTGDYGYTF. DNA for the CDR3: TGTGCCAGCAGCTTAGCGTTGACAGGGGACTATGGCTACACCTTC.

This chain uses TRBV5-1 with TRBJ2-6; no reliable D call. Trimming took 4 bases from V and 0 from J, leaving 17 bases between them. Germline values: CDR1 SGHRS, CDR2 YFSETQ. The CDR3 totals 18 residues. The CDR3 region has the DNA TGCGCCAGCAGCCTAAACAGCCACAGCAGCTCTGGGGCCAACGTCCTGACTTTC. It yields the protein CASSLNSHSSSGANVLTF.

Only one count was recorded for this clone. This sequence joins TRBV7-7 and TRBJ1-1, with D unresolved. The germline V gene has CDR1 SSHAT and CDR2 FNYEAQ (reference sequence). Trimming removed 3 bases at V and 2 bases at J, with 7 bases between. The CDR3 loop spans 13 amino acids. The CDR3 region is CASSFNTNTEAFF. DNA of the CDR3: TGTGCCAGCAGCTTCAACACCAACACTGAAGCTTTCTTT.

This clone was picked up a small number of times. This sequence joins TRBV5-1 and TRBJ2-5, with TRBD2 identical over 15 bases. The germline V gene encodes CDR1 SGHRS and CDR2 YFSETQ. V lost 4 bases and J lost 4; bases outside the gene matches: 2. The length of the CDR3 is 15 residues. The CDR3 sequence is CASSEGLAGGETQYF. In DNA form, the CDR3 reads TGCGCCAGCAGCGAGGGACTAGCGGGAGGAGAGACCCAGTACTTC.

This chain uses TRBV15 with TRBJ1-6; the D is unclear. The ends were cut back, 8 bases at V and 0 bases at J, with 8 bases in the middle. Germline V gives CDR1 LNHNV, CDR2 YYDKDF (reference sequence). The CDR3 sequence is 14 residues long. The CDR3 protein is CATAGSSYNSPLHF. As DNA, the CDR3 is TGTGCCACCGCCGGGAGCTCCTATAATTCACCCCTCCACTTT.

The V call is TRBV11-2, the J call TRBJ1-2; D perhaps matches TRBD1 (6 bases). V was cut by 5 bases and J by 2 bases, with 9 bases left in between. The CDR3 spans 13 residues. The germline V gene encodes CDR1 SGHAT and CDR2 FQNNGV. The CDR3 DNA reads TGTGCCAGCAGCACCGACAGGAACTATGGCTACACCTTC. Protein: CASSTDRNYGYTF.

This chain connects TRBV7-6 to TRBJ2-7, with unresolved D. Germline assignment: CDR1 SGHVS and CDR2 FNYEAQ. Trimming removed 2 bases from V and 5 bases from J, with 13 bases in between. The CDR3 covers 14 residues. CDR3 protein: CASSLNPTGDEQYF. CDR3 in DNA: TGTGCCAGCAGCTTAAACCCAACGGGTGACGAGCAGTACTTC.

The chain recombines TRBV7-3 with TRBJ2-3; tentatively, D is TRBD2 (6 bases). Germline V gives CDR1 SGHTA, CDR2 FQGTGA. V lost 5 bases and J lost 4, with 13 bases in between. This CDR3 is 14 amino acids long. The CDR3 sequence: CASSVVGSPDTQYF. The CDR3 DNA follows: TGTGCCAGCAGCGTGGTCGGGAGCCCAGATACGCAGTATTTT.

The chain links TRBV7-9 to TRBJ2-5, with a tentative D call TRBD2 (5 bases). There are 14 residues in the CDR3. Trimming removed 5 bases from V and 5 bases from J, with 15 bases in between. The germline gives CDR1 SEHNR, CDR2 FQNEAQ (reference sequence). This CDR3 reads CASSTRRTGETQYF. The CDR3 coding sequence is TGTGCCAGCAGCACGAGAAGAACGGGGGAGACCCAGTACTTC.

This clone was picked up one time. CDR3 in amino acids: CASRPTGTGELFF. The CDR3 bases are TGTGCCAGCAGACCGACAGGGACCGGGGAGCTGTTTTTT. The chain uses TRBV7-3 and TRBJ2-2; 7 bases line up with TRBD1. Germline CDR1 is SGHTA and CDR2 is FQGTGA. The V segment lost 6 bases and the J segment 5 bases; nucleotides outside the gene matches: 3. The CDR3 contains 13 residues. Full variable domain (remainder filled in from reference TRBV7-3 and TRBJ2-2): GAGVSQTPSNKVTEKGKYVELRCDPISGHTALYWYRQSLGQGPEFLIYFQGTGAADDSGLPNDRFFAVRPEGSVSTLKIQRTERGDSAVYLCASRPTGTGELFFGEGSRLTVL.

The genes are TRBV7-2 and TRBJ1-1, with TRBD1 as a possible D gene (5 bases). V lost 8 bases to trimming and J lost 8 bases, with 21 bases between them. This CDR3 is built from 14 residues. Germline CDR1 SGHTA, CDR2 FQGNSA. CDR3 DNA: TGTGCCAGCGGCAGACAGTTTCCCACGTCGGAAGCTTTCTTT. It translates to CASGRQFPTSEAFF. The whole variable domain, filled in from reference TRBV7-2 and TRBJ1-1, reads GAGVSQSPSNKVTEKGKDVELRCDPISGHTALYWYRQSLGQGLEFLIYFQGNSAPDKSGLPSDRFSAERTGGSVSTLTIQRTQQEDSAVYLCASGRQFPTSEAFFGQGTRLTVV.

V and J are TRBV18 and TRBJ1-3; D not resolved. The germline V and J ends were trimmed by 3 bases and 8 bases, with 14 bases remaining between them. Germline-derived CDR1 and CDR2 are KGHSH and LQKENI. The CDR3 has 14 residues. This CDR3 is CASSPSTGVDTIYF. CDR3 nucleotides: TGTGCCAGCTCACCTTCCACCGGTGTGGACACCATATATTTT.

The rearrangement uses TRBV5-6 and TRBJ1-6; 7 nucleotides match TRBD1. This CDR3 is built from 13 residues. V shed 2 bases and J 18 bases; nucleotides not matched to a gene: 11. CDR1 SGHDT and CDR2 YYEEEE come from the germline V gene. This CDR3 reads CASSFGEGQERHF. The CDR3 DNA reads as TGTGCCAGCAGCTTTGGGGAAGGACAGGAGCGCCACTTT.

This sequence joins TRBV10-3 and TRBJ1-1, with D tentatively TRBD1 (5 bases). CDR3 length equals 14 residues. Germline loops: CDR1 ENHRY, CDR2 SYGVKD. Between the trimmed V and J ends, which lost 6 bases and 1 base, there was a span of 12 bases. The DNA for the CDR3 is TGTGCCATCAGCGTAGGACAAAAGAACACTGAAGCTTTCTTT. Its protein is CAISVGQKNTEAFF.

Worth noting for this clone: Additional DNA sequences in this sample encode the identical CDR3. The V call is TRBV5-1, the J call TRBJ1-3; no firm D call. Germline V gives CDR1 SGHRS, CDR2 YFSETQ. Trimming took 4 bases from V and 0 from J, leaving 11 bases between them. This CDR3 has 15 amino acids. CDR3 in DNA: TGCGCCAGCAGCCTGACGGGAGGCTCTGGAAACACCATATATTTT. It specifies CASSLTGGSGNTIYF.

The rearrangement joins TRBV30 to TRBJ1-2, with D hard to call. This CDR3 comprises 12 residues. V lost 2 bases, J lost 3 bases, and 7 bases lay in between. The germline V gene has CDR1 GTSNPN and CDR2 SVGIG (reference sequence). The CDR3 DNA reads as TGTGCCTGGAGTCCAGACTACTATGGCTACACCTTC. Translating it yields CAWSPDYYGYTF.

This CDR3 is CASSVGLLASSYEQYF. As DNA, the CDR3 is TGTGCCAGCAGCGTAGGGCTACTAGCGTCCTCCTACGAGCAGTACTTC. The chain couples TRBV9 to TRBJ2-7; the match to TRBD2 covers 7 bases. This CDR3 is built from 16 residues. Looked up from germline, CDR1 is SGDLS and CDR2 is YYNGEE. V shed 0 bases and J 0 bases; nucleotides not matched to a gene: 6.

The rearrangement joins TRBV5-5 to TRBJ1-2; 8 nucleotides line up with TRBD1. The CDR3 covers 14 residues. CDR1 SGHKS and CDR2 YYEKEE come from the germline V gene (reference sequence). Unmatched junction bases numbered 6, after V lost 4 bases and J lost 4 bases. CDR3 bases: TGTGCCAGCAGCGAGGGACAGGCAAGCTATGGCTACACCTTC. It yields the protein CASSEGQASYGYTF.

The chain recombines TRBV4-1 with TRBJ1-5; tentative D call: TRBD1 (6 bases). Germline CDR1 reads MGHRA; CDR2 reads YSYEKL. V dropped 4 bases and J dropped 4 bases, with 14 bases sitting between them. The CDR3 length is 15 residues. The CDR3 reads CASSPSEQGNQPQHF. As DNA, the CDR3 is TGCGCCAGCAGCCCGAGCGAGCAGGGGAATCAGCCCCAGCATTTT.

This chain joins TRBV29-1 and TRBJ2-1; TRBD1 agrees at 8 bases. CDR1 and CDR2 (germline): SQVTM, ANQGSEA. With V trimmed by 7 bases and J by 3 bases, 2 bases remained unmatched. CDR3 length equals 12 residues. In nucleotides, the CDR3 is TGCAGCGCTGGACAGGGCTACAATGAGCAGTTCTTC. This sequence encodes CSAGQGYNEQFF.

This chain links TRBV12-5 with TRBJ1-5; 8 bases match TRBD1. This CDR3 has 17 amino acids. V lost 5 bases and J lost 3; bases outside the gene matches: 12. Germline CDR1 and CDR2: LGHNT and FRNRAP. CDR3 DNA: TGTGCTAGTGGTCCACCGCCGGGACAGGTCAACAATCAGCCCCAGCATTTT. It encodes CASGPPPGQVNNQPQHF.

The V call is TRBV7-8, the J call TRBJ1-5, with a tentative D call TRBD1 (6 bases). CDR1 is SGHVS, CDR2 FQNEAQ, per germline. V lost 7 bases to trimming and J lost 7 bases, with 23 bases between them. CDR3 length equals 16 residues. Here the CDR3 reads CASIPTGFTSLQPQHF. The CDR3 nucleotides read TGTGCCAGCATTCCTACAGGGTTTACCTCCCTACAGCCCCAGCATTTT.

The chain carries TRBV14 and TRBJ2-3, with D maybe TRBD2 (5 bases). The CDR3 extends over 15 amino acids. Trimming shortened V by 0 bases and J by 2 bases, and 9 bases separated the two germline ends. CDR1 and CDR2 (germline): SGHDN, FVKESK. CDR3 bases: TGTGCCAGCAGCCAAGATGACTACTACACAGATACGCAGTATTTT. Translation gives CASSQDDYYTDTQYF.